The rows below give T cell receptor beta chains drawn from one sample of a study of blood T cell repertoires in COVID-19. The assay was immunoSEQ multiplex PCR, and TCRdb's table has in-frame clones only and misses some. The repertoire holds a few hundred thousand clones, approximately 80% seen once, with around 20% in the top ten. The specimen was peripheral blood. These receptors were taken from a young man with active or convalescent COVID-19. CDR3s include the opening cysteine and the closing phenylalanine or tryptophan. Each record gives: clone size, V gene, J gene, D gene, CDR3 length, CDR3 protein, CDR3 DNA. A D gene is named only where the DNA matches it firmly. A clone size is listed for some rows: how often the clone was seen (once, few, many), or a class if it is expanded.

>-|TRBV3-1/TRBV3-2|TRBJ2-7|TRBD2|14
CASSPGTSGYEQYF
TGTGCCAGCAGCCCGGGGACTAGCGGGTACGAGCAGTACTTC
>-|TRBV9|TRBJ2-7|TRBD1|14
CASSRQGGSYEQYF
TGTGCCAGCAGTCGACAGGGGGGGAGCTACGAGCAGTACTTC
>-|TRBV2|TRBJ2-7|-|14
CASSPGRGFDEQYF
TGTGCCAGCAGCCCCGGAAGGGGGTTCGACGAGCAGTACTTC
>-|TRBV28|TRBJ2-1|TRBD2|14
CASSLAGVVNEQFF
TGTGCCAGCAGTTTGGCGGGAGTGGTGAATGAGCAGTTCTTC
>-|TRBV5-1|TRBJ2-5|TRBD2|15
CASSWGTSRQETQYF
TGCGCCAGCAGCTGGGGGACTAGCAGACAAGAGACCCAGTACTTC
>-|TRBV5-1|TRBJ2-2|TRBD2|15
CASSLWREWTGELFF
TGCGCCAGCAGCTTGTGGCGGGAGTGGACCGGGGAGCTGTTTTTT
>-|TRBV11-2|TRBJ1-2|-|14
CASSLLSGGSGYTF
TGTGCCAGCAGCTTATTGAGCGGCGGCTCTGGCTACACCTTC
>many|TRBV7-7|TRBJ2-1|TRBD1|15
CASSLDRGSYNEQFF
TGTGCCAGCAGCTTAGACAGGGGGTCCTACAATGAGCAGTTCTTC
>-|TRBV6-5|TRBJ1-5|-|12
CASSMENQPQHF
TGTGCCAGCAGTATGGAGAATCAGCCCCAGCATTTT
>-|TRBV7-2|TRBJ2-5|TRBD1|15
CASSSRQGGQETQYF
TGTGCCAGCAGCTCCCGACAGGGTGGCCAAGAGACCCAGTACTTC
>-|TRBV28|TRBJ1-2|-|15
CASSPIPDRSYGYTF
TGTGCCAGCAGCCCTATCCCTGACAGGTCTTATGGCTACACCTTC
>-|TRBV7-9|TRBJ2-3|-|13
CASSSRGTDTQYF
TGTGCCAGCAGCTCACGGGGAACAGATACGCAGTATTTT
>-|TRBV25-1|TRBJ2-7|TRBD1|16
CASSSAVGQGARGQYF
TGTGCCAGCAGTTCAGCGGTGGGACAGGGGGCGAGAGGGCAGTACTTC
>-|TRBV5-1|TRBJ1-2|-|13
CASSTQGSYGYTF
TGCGCCAGCAGTACCCAGGGATCCTATGGCTACACCTTC
>-|TRBV9|TRBJ1-3|-|16
CASSSPRDTSGNTIYF
TGTGCCAGCAGCTCGCCGAGGGATACCTCTGGAAACACCATATATTTT
>-|TRBV30|TRBJ2-7|-|14
CASKLTPYSYEQYF
TGTGCCTCGAAGCTGACACCCTACTCCTACGAGCAGTACTTC
>-|TRBV10-1|TRBJ1-1|-|12
CASSGQNTEAFF
TGCGCCAGCAGTGGACAGAACACTGAAGCTTTCTTT
>few|TRBV6-5|TRBJ1-4|TRBD1|15
CASSYSGTGGEKLFF
TGTGCCAGCAGTTACTCCGGGACAGGGGGAGAAAAACTGTTTTTT
>-|TRBV7-9|TRBJ1-4|-|14
CASSRTGNEEKLFF
TGTGCCAGCAGCCGTACAGGGAACGAGGAAAAACTGTTTTTT
>-|TRBV7-9|TRBJ1-3|-|16
CASSTQTGSSGNTIYF
TGTGCCAGCAGCACCCAAACAGGGTCCTCTGGAAACACCATATATTTT
>-|TRBV7-2|TRBJ2-3|-|14
CASSLLMGSDTQYF
TGTGCCAGCAGCCTCTTGATGGGCTCAGATACGCAGTATTTT
>-|TRBV30|TRBJ2-2|TRBD2|17
CAWRGSVLAGGTGELFF
TGTGCCTGGAGGGGGAGCGTGCTAGCGGGAGGTACCGGGGAGCTGTTTTTT
>-|TRBV6-6|TRBJ1-5|TRBD1|16
CASSRDRARGNQPQHF
TGTGCCAGCAGTCGCGACAGGGCCCGAGGCAATCAGCCCCAGCATTTT
>-|TRBV19|TRBJ1-5|-|13
CASSTAGWQPQHF
TGTGCCAGTAGTACCGCAGGTTGGCAGCCCCAGCATTTT
>-|TRBV9|TRBJ2-3|-|15
CASSPGQGLTDTQYF
TGTGCCAGCAGCCCCGGGCAGGGGTTGACAGATACGCAGTATTTT
>-|TRBV28|TRBJ2-5|TRBD1|14
CASSFTGARETQYF
TGTGCCAGCAGTTTTACAGGGGCACGGGAGACCCAGTACTTC
>-|TRBV28|TRBJ1-2|-|14
CASSFQVDWNGYTF
TGTGCCAGCAGTTTTCAGGTGGATTGGAATGGCTACACCTTC
>few|TRBV5-1|TRBJ2-1|-|14
CASSPSGGGGEQFF
TGCGCCAGCAGCCCCTCCGGGGGTGGCGGTGAGCAGTTCTTC
>-|TRBV28|TRBJ2-7|-|13
CASSFDSNYEQYF
TGTGCCAGCAGTTTTGACTCCAACTACGAGCAGTACTTC
>-|TRBV19|TRBJ1-2|TRBD1|15
CASTPTTGGFYGYTF
TGTGCCAGTACCCCGACGACAGGGGGATTCTATGGCTACACCTTC
>-|TRBV5-6|TRBJ1-2|-|17
CASSFPGSPEMDYGYTF
TGTGCCAGCAGCTTCCCGGGGAGTCCGGAAATGGACTATGGCTACACCTTC
>-|TRBV6-5|TRBJ1-1|-|14
CASKGGGLNTEAFF
TGTGCCAGCAAGGGTGGGGGCCTGAACACTGAAGCTTTCTTT
>few|TRBV5-1|TRBJ2-1|TRBD1|13
CASRQTGADEQFF
TGCGCCAGCAGACAGACAGGGGCCGATGAGCAGTTCTTC
>-|TRBV4-1|TRBJ1-1|-|15
CASSHMNGGATEAFF
TGCGCCAGCAGCCACATGAACGGAGGGGCAACTGAAGCTTTCTTT
>few|TRBV28|TRBJ1-1|-|16
CASSLVRGQMNTEAFF
TGTGCCAGCAGTTTAGTTCGGGGTCAAATGAACACTGAAGCTTTCTTT
>-|TRBV11-2|TRBJ1-1|-|14
CASSRGPEIVEAFF
TGTGCCAGCAGCCGAGGTCCGGAAATAGTTGAAGCTTTCTTT
>-|TRBV7-2|TRBJ1-2|-|13
CAARVGVNYGYTF
TGTGCTGCCCGGGTAGGGGTTAACTATGGCTACACCTTC
>-|TRBV28|TRBJ1-5|TRBD1|15
CASSLGQGKGHPQHF
TGTGCCAGCAGCTTGGGACAGGGGAAGGGGCATCCCCAGCATTTT
>-|TRBV9|TRBJ1-4|-|14
CASSPGQGGEKLFF
TGTGCCAGCAGCCCTGGGCAGGGAGGAGAAAAACTGTTTTTT
>-|TRBV6-5|TRBJ2-1|-|13
CASSSSVRGEQFF
TGTGCCAGCAGTTCTAGCGTTCGAGGGGAGCAGTTCTTC
>many|TRBV6-1|TRBJ2-5|TRBD2|16
CASREPTSGRLGAQYF
TGTGCCAGCAGGGAACCCACTAGCGGGAGACTTGGGGCCCAGTACTTC
>-|TRBV15|TRBJ2-7|-|13
CATSSQGMGEQYF
TGTGCCACCAGCTCTCAGGGCATGGGCGAGCAGTACTTC
>-|TRBV6-1|TRBJ2-7|-|14
CASSDVGSSYEQYF
TGTGCCAGCAGTGATGTGGGGAGCTCCTACGAGCAGTACTTC
>-|TRBV7-2|TRBJ1-4|-|15
CASSAWGGTNEKLFF
TGTGCCAGCAGCGCCTGGGGGGGGACTAATGAAAAACTGTTTTTT
>-|TRBV10-3|TRBJ1-1|TRBD1|16
CAISGIGTAENTEAFF
TGTGCCATCAGTGGGATTGGGACAGCAGAGAACACTGAAGCTTTCTTT
>-|TRBV7-2|TRBJ1-5|TRBD1|15
CASSLNRGDNQPQHF
TGTGCCAGCAGCCTTAACAGGGGTGACAATCAGCCCCAGCATTTT
>-|TRBV15|TRBJ2-1|-|15
CATSRDPQVYNEQFF
TGTGCCACCAGCAGAGATCCGCAGGTCTACAATGAGCAGTTCTTC
>-|TRBV5-1|TRBJ2-7|-|14
CASSKDILSYEQYF
TGCGCCAGCAGCAAGGACATCCTCTCCTACGAGCAGTACTTC
>-|TRBV20-1|TRBJ2-7|-|10
CSAPYYEQYF
TGCAGTGCCCCGTACTACGAGCAGTACTTC
>-|TRBV7-9|TRBJ2-2|-|13
CASSTAITGELFF
TGTGCCAGCAGCACCGCTATCACCGGGGAGCTGTTTTTT
>-|TRBV7-2|TRBJ1-1|TRBD1|14
CASSPGQGGTEAFF
TGTGCCAGCAGCCCAGGACAGGGAGGCACTGAAGCTTTCTTT
>-|TRBV9|TRBJ1-2|-|15
CASSEKSTGSYGYTF
TGTGCCAGCAGCGAAAAATCGACAGGATCCTATGGCTACACCTTC
>few|TRBV20-1|TRBJ2-7|-|12
CSASKDIYEQYF
TGCAGTGCTAGTAAGGACATCTACGAGCAGTACTTC
>-|TRBV6-2/TRBV6-3|TRBJ2-1|TRBD2|16
CASSSTLAANYNEQFF
TGTGCCAGCAGTTCCACCCTAGCGGCCAACTACAATGAGCAGTTCTTC